These T cell receptor beta chains were read from a single sample in a study of CXCR3-negative and CXCR3-positive naive CD8 T cells. TCRdb re-called the 5' RACE reads, yielding one record per CDR3 amino acid sequence without DNA. The sample table sets out 65,000 to 90,000 distinct CDR3 sequences. The sequencing sample was made of naive CXCR3+ CD8+ T cells from blood. These receptor sequences come from a human donor in good health. Some clones in this sample may be carry-over from other donors' samples. Each CDR3 is given with its conserved first and last residue.

J: TRBJ2-7; V: TRBV27; CDR3: CASSYTGSNLWEQYF
J: TRBJ2-3; V: TRBV9; CDR3: CASSARQGVTDTQYF
J: TRBJ2-7; V: TRBV6-5; CDR3: CASRKGSEQYF
J: TRBJ2-7; V: TRBV23-1; CDR3: CASRSNRAPIPYEQYF
J: TRBJ2-7; V: TRBV7-9; CDR3: CASSHRDRHYEQYF
J: TRBJ2-7; V: TRBV4-3; CDR3: CASSQDKVSYEQYF
J: TRBJ1-1; V: TRBV12-3/TRBV12-4; CDR3: CASSFMSSMNTEAFF
J: TRBJ2-1; V: TRBV18; CDR3: CASSPGGTGATQNEQFF
J: TRBJ2-1; V: TRBV11-1; CDR3: CASSPTGQVSYNEQFF
J: TRBJ2-7; V: TRBV29-1; CDR3: CSVLGGRSYEQYF
J: TRBJ2-7; V: TRBV28; CDR3: CASLDSSYEQYF
J: TRBJ2-7; V: TRBV6-6; CDR3: CASSYGLAGYEQYF
J: TRBJ2-2; V: TRBV4-1; CDR3: CASSPRTGGATGELFF
J: TRBJ2-7; V: TRBV29-1; CDR3: CSVVGLGDEQYF
J: TRBJ2-2; V: TRBV24-1; CDR3: CATSDLLGGPGELFF
J: TRBJ2-7; V: TRBV15; CDR3: CATSPPGQGAGQYF
J: TRBJ1-1; V: TRBV18; CDR3: CASSPTGGTEAFF
J: TRBJ2-5; V: TRBV28; CDR3: CASSSSWTSGSETQYF
J: TRBJ2-2; V: TRBV30; CDR3: CAWDPVSGELFF
J: TRBJ2-3; V: TRBV5-1; CDR3: CASSLDGGNTDTQYF
J: TRBJ1-1; V: TRBV29-1; CDR3: CSVGGEAEAFF
J: TRBJ2-2; V: TRBV29-1; CDR3: CSARTGKGDAGELFF
J: TRBJ2-1; V: TRBV4-2; CDR3: CASSQDPQGDYNEQFF
J: TRBJ2-1; V: TRBV12-3/TRBV12-4; CDR3: CASSLVAEQFF
J: TRBJ1-1; V: TRBV28; CDR3: CASRFRETEAFF
J: TRBJ2-3; V: TRBV29-1; CDR3: CSVEGGRGETDTQYF
J: TRBJ2-2; V: TRBV12-3/TRBV12-4; CDR3: CASSNQGAGELFF
J: TRBJ2-3; V: TRBV7-9; CDR3: CASSQGASTDTQYF
J: TRBJ2-5; V: TRBV28; CDR3: CASSFLAGRAQETQYF
J: TRBJ1-1; V: TRBV29-1; CDR3: CSVEVRGGTEAFF
J: TRBJ2-3; V: TRBV24-1; CDR3: CATSDRLVDTQYF
J: TRBJ2-5; V: TRBV12-3/TRBV12-4; CDR3: CASRRGGGETQYF
J: TRBJ2-7; V: TRBV19; CDR3: CASMDTSYEQYF
J: TRBJ2-3; V: TRBV6-6; CDR3: CASSQLDRDLRDTQYF
J: TRBJ2-1; V: TRBV7-6; CDR3: CASSPPLDSYNEQFF
J: TRBJ2-1; V: TRBV28; CDR3: CASSLSNPNNEQFF
J: TRBJ2-1; V: TRBV27; CDR3: CASSPDRDNEQFF
J: TRBJ2-1; V: TRBV15; CDR3: CATSRETVYNEQFF
J: TRBJ2-1; V: TRBV12-3/TRBV12-4; CDR3: CASSSDGNEQFF
J: TRBJ2-5; V: TRBV7-3; CDR3: CASSLTGTSQETQYF
J: TRBJ2-1; V: TRBV2; CDR3: CASSDGLNEQFF
J: TRBJ2-5; V: TRBV18; CDR3: CASSPPGQGAWMAGGRETQYF
J: TRBJ2-7; V: TRBV3-1; CDR3: CASSQVGGYEQYF
J: TRBJ1-1; V: TRBV27; CDR3: CASSSARGRGGTEAFF
J: TRBJ1-1; V: TRBV29-1; CDR3: CSVVPLVGTEAFF
J: TRBJ2-7; V: TRBV28; CDR3: CASSFDKSYPYEQYF
J: TRBJ2-7; V: TRBV15; CDR3: CATSRGSYEQYF
J: TRBJ2-7; V: TRBV7-9; CDR3: CASSLWTSYEQYF
J: TRBJ2-1; V: TRBV4-1; CDR3: CASSQVGTHNEQFF
J: TRBJ1-5; V: TRBV24-1; CDR3: CATMRRGYSNQPQHF
J: TRBJ1-3; V: TRBV7-8; CDR3: CASTQGGGNTIYF
J: TRBJ1-1; V: TRBV7-9; CDR3: CASSLADNTEAFF
J: TRBJ2-7; V: TRBV29-1; CDR3: CSVEGSGETYEQYF
J: TRBJ2-7; V: TRBV28; CDR3: CASSLSGLGEQYF
J: TRBJ1-4; V: TRBV9; CDR3: CASSATGGEKLFF
J: TRBJ2-1; V: TRBV7-3; CDR3: CASSPRGSGSGDNEQFF
J: TRBJ2-6; V: TRBV29-1; CDR3: CSVEDGGDGSGANVLTF
J: TRBJ2-1; V: TRBV6-5; CDR3: CASSYGGRGNDEQFF
J: TRBJ2-3; V: TRBV29-1; CDR3: CSVEGVFGKSSTDTQYF